This T cell receptor (beta chain) comes out of a study of neurological immune-mediated disorders. Overall study results and limits: Across subjects, expanded clones had no CDR3 amino acid sequences in common, pointing to private repertoires in all groups.

Time point reported: longitudinal time-point 1 (baseline). The CDR3 consists of 15 residues. Trimming took 4 bases from V and 11 from J, leaving 22 bases between them. CDR1 and CDR2 from the germline V gene are SGHRS and YFSETQ. Only a few counts were recorded for this clonotype. The antigen is undetermined. In every sequencing run, more than 170 million TCR-beta sequences were generated from 15-18 subjects. In TCRdb, the 5' RACE reads were re-called with MiXCR into one record per CDR3 protein. The table has tens of thousands of distinct CDR3 sequences, roughly 10% seen once. The rearrangement uses TRBV5-1 and TRBJ2-1; D perhaps matches TRBD1 (7 bases). The source of this sequence is a male donor with HTLV-1-associated myelopathy (HAM/TSP). Source material: PBMCs. As DNA, the CDR3 is TGCGCCAGCAGCCCCGGGGCAGGGGGGCCGGGACAGCAGTTCTTC. It translates to CASSPGAGGPGQQFF.